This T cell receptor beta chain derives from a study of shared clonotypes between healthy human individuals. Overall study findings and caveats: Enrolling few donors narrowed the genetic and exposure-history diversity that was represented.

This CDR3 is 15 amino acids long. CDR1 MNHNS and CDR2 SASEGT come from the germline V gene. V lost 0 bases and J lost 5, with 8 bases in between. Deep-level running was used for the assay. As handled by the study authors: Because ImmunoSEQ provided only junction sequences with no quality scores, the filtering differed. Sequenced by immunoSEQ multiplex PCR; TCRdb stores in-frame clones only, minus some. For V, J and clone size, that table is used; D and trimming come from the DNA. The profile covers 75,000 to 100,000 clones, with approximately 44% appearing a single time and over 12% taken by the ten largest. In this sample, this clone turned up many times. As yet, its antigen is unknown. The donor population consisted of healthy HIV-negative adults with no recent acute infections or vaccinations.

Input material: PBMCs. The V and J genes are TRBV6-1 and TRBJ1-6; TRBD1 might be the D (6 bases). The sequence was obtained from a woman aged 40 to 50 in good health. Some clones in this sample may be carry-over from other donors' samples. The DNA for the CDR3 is TGTGCCAGCAGTGAAGCCAGGGGCGATAATTCACCCCTCCACTTT. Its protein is CASSEARGDNSPLHF.